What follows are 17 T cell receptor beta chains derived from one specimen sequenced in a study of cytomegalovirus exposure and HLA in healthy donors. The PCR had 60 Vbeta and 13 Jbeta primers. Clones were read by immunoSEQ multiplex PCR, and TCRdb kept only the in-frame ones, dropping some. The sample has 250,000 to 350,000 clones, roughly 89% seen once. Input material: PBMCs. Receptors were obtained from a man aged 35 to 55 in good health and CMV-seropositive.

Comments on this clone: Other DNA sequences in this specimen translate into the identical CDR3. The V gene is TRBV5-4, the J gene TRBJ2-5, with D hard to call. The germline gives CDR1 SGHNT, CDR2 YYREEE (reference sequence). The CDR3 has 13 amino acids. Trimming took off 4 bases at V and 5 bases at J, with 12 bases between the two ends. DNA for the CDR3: TGTGCCAGCAGCCTAGACGTGGTCGAGACCCAGTACTTC. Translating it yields CASSLDVVETQYF.

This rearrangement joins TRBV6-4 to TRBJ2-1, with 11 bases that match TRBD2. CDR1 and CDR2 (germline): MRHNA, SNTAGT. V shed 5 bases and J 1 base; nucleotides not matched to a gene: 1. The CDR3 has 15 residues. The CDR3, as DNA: TGTGCCAGCAGTACTAGCGGGAGATCCTACAATGAGCAGTTCTTC. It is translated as CASSTSGRSYNEQFF.

CDR3 sequence reads: CASSSGTGAGNTEAFF. The CDR3 coding sequence is TGTGCCAGCAGCTCGGGGACAGGGGCCGGGAACACTGAAGCTTTCTTT. The chain combines TRBV28 with TRBJ1-1; 10 nucleotides agree with TRBD1. V dropped 6 bases and J dropped 1; count of bases not matched to a gene: 8. The germline CDR1 and CDR2 sequences are MDHEN and SYDVKM. The CDR3 has 16 amino acids.

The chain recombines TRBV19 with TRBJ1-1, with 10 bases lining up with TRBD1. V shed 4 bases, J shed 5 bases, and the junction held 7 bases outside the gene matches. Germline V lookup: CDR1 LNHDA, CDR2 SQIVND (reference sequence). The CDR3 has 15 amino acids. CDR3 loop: CASSKTGGGGTEAFF. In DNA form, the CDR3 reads TGTGCCAGTAGTAAGACAGGGGGCGGTGGGACTGAAGCTTTCTTT.

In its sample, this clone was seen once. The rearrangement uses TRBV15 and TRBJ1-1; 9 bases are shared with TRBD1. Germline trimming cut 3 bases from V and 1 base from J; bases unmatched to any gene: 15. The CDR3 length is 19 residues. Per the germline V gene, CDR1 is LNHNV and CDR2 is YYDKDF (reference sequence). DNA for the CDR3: TGTGCCACCAGCAGCGCTCCCGAAGTTACAGGGGGCGCGAACACTGAAGCTTTCTTT. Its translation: CATSSAPEVTGGANTEAFF.

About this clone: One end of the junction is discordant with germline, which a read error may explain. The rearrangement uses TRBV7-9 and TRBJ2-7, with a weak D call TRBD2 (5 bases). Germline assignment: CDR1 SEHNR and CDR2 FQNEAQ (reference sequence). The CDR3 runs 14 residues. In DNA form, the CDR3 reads TGTTCCAGCAGCCCCCTCCTAGCTTCCTACGAGCAGTACTTC. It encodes CSSSPLLASYEQYF.

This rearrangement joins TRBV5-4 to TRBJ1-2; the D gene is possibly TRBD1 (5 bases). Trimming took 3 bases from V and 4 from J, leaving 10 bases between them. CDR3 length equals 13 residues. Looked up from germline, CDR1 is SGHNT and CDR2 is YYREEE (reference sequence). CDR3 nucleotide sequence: TGTGCCAGCAGCTCCGGGACTCCCTATGGCTACACCTTC. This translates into CASSSGTPYGYTF.

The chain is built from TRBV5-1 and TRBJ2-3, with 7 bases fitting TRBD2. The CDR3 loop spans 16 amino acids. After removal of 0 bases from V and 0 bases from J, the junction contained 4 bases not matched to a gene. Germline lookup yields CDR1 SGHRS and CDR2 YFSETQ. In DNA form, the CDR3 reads TGCGCCAGCAGCTTGGCCCCGACTAGCAGCACAGATACGCAGTATTTT. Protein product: CASSLAPTSSTDTQYF.

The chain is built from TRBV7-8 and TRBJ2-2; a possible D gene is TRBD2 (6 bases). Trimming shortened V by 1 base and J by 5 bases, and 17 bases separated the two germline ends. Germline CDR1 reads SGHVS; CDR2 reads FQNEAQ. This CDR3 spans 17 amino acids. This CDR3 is CASSLVGGTSGTGELFF. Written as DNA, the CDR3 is TGTGCCAGCAGCTTAGTCGGCGGGACCTCGGGAACCGGGGAGCTGTTTTTT.

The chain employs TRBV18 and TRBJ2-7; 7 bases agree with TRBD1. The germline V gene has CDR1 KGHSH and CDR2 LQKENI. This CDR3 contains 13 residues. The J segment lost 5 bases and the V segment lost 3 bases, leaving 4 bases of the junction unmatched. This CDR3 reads CASSPGTVHEQYF. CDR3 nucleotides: TGTGCCAGCTCACCCGGGACAGTACACGAGCAGTACTTC.

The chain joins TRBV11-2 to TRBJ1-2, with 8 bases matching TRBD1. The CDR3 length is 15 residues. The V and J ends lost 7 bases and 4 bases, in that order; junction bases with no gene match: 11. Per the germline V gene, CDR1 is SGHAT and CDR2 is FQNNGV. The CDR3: CASTPGDRIRYGYTF. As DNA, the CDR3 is TGTGCCAGCACCCCGGGGGACAGGATCCGCTATGGCTACACCTTC.

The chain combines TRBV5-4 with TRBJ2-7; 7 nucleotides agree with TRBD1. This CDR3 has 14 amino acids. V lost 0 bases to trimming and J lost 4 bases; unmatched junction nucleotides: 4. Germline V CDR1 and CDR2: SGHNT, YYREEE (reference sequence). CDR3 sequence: CASSLAGTEYEQYF. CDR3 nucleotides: TGTGCCAGCAGCTTGGCCGGGACAGAATACGAGCAGTACTTC. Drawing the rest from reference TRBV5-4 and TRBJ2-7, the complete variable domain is ETGVTQSPTHLIKTRGQQVTLRCSSQSGHNTVSWYQQALGQGPQFIFQYYREEENGRGNFPPRFSGLQFPNYSSELNVNALELDDSALYLCASSLAGTEYEQYFGPGTRLTVT.

The CDR3 region has the DNA TGTGCCAGCAGTTTTCGCGGGAGGCATTCCTACAATGAGCAGTTCTTC. It encodes CASSFRGRHSYNEQFF. The genes are TRBV28 and TRBJ2-1; TRBD2 agrees at 8 bases. After removal of 3 bases from V and 1 base from J, the junction contained 5 bases not matched to a gene. There are 16 residues in the CDR3. Per germline, CDR1 MDHEN and CDR2 SYDVKM.

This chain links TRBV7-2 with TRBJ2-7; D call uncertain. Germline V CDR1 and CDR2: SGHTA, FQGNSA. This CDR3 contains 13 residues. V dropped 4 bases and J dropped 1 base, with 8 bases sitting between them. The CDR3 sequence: CASSSEASYEQYF. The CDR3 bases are TGTGCCAGCAGCTCCGAGGCGTCCTACGAGCAGTACTTC.

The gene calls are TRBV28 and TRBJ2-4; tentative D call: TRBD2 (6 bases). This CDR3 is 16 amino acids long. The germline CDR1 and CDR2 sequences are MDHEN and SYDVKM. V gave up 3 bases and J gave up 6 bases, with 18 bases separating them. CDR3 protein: CASSFLGAGWLNIQYF. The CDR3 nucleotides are TGTGCCAGCAGTTTTCTTGGAGCGGGTTGGCTAAACATTCAGTACTTC.

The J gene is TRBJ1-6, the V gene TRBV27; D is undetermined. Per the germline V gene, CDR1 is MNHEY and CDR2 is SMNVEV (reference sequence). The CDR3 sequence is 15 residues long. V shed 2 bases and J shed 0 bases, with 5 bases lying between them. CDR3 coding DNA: TGTGCCAGCAGTTTAGGGAGCTCCTATAATTCACCCCTCCACTTT. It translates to CASSLGSSYNSPLHF.

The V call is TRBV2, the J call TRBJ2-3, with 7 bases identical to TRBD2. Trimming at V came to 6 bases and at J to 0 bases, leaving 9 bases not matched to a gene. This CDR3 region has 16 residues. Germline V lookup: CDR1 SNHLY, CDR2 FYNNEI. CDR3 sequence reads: CASRHPTSESTDTQYF. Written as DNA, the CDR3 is TGTGCCAGCAGGCACCCAACTAGCGAGAGCACAGATACGCAGTATTTT.